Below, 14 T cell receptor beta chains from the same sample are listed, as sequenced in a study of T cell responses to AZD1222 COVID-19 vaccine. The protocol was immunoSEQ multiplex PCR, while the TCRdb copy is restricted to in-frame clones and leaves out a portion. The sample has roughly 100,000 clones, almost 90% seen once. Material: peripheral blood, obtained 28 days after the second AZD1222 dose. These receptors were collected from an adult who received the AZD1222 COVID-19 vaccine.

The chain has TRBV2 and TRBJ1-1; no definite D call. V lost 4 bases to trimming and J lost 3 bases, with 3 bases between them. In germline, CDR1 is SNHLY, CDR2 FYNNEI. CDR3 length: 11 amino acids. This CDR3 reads CASSVYTEAFF. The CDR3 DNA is TGTGCCAGCAGTGTCTACACTGAAGCTTTCTTT.

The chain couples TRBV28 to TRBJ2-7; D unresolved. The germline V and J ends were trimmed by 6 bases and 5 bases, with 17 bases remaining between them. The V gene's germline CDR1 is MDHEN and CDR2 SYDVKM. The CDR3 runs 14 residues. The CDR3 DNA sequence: TGTGCCAGCAGCCCGGTACAGCTGTCCCACGAGCAGTACTTC. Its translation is CASSPVQLSHEQYF.

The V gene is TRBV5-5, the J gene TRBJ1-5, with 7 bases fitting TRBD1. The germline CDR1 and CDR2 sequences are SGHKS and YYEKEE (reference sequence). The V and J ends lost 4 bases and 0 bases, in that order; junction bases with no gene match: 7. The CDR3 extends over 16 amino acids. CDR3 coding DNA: TGTGCCAGCAGCCTCGGCGGGACAGCTAGCAATCAGCCCCAGCATTTT. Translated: CASSLGGTASNQPQHF.

In nucleotides, the CDR3 is TGCGCCAGCAGTGAGTCGGTAGCGGATACATTCTCCAATGAGCAGTTCTTC. Translation gives CASSESVADTFSNEQFF. The chain carries TRBV10-2 and TRBJ2-1; tentatively, D is TRBD2 (6 bases). Germline V gene data show CDR1 as WSHSY and CDR2 as SAAADI. There are 17 residues in the CDR3. Trimming pared 0 bases from V and 6 bases from J, leaving 18 bases between.

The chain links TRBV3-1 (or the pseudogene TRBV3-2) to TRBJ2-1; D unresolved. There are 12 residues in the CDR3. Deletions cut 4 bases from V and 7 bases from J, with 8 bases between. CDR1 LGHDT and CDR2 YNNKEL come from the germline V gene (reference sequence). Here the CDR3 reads CASSPLENEQFF. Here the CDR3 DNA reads TGTGCCAGCAGCCCCCTCGAAAATGAGCAGTTCTTC.

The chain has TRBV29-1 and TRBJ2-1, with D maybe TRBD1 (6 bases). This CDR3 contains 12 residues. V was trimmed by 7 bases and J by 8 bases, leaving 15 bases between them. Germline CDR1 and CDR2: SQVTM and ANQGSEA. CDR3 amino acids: CSAGGRSHEQFF. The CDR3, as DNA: TGCAGCGCTGGGGGCCGGTCGCATGAGCAGTTCTTC.

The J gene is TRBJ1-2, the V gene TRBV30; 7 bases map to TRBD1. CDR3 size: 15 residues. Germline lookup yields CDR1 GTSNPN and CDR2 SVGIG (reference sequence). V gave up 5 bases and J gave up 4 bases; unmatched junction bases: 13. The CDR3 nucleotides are TGTGCCTGGGAGGAAGGGACAGCTAAAGTCTATGGCTACACCTTC. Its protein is CAWEEGTAKVYGYTF.

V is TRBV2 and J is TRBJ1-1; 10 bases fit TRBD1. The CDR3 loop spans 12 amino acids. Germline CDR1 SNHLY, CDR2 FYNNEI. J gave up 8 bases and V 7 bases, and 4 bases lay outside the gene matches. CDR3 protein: CASTPTGGEAFF. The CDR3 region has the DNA TGTGCCAGCACCCCGACAGGGGGCGAAGCTTTCTTT.

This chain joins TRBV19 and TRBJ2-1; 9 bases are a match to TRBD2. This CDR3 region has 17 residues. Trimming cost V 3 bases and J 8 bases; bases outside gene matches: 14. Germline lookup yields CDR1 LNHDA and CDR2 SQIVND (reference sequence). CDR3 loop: CASSILGFVAGVDEQFF. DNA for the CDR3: TGTGCCAGTAGTATTTTAGGGTTCGTAGCGGGAGTAGATGAGCAGTTCTTC.

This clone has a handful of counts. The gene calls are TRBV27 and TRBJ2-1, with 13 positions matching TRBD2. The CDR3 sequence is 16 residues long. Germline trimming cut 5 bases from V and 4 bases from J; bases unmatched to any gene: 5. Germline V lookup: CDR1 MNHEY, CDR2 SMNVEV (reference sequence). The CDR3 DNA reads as TGTGCCAGCAGTCCGACTAGCGGGGGGAGGTACAATGAGCAGTTCTTC. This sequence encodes CASSPTSGGRYNEQFF.

CDR3 region: CASSITGSTEAFF. The CDR3 DNA reads TGTGCCAGTAGTATCACCGGGAGCACTGAAGCTTTCTTT. This chain joins TRBV19 and TRBJ1-1; the D is unclear. Germline V gives CDR1 LNHDA, CDR2 SQIVND (reference sequence). V dropped 3 bases and J dropped 4 bases, with 9 bases sitting between them. The CDR3 totals 13 residues.

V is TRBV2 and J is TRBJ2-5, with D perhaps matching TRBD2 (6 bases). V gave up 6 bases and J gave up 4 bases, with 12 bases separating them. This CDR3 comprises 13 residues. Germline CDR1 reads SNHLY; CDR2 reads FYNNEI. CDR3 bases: TGTGCCAGCAGCTTGGAGGGAAGAGAGACCCAGTACTTC. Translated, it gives CASSLEGRETQYF.

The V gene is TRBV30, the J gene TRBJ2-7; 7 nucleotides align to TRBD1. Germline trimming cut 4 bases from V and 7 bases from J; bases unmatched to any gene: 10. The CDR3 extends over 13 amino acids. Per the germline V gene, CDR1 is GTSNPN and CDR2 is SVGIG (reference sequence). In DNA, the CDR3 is TGTGCCTGGAACATGGGACAGTTCAGGGAGCAGTACTTC. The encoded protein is CAWNMGQFREQYF. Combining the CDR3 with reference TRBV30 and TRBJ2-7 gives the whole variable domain SQTIHQWPATLVQPVGSPLSLECTVEGTSNPNLYWYRQAAGRGLQLLFYSVGIGQISSEVPQNLSASRPQDRQFILSSKKLLLSDSGFYLCAWNMGQFREQYFGPGTRLTVT.

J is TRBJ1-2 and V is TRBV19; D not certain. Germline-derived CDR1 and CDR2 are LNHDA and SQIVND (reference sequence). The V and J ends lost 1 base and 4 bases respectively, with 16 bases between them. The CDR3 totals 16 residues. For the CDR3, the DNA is TGTGCCAGTAGTATAGTTCAGCAGGAACTGGGCTATGGCTACACCTTC. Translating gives CASSIVQQELGYGYTF.